The 27 T cell receptor beta chains in this list originate from one sample, sequenced in a study of shared clonotypes between healthy human individuals. In the naive CD8 group, cells lacked CD45RO and were positively selected for CCR7, so terminally differentiated effector memory CD45RA+ cells were left out. Sequenced by immunoSEQ multiplex PCR; TCRdb stores in-frame clones only, minus some. This table holds approximately 2,200,000 clones, about 92% found once. The material sequenced was naive CD8+ T cells from PBMCs. These receptors were taken from a man between 18 and 35 years old in good health. Some clones in this sample may be carry-over from other donors' samples.

This rearrangement joins TRBV7-9 to TRBJ2-5; possible D gene TRBD2, 5 bases. Germline CDR1 is SEHNR and CDR2 is FQNEAQ (reference sequence). V lost 4 bases, J lost 1 base, and 13 bases lay in between. The CDR3 is 15 amino acids. CDR3 protein: CASSSGRGSQETQYF. In DNA form, the CDR3 reads TGTGCCAGCAGCTCGGGCCGGGGAAGCCAAGAGACCCAGTACTTC.

The rearrangement links TRBV27 to TRBJ2-7; 8 nucleotides agree with TRBD2. The CDR3 extends over 16 amino acids. The junction had 11 bases not matched to a gene; V was cut back by 5 bases and J by 2 bases. Germline V gene sequence: CDR1 MNHEY, CDR2 SMNVEV (reference sequence). Written as DNA, the CDR3 is TGTGCCAGCAGTCCCTCCGGGGGGGAGTCCACCTACGAGCAGTACTTC. It is translated as CASSPSGGESTYEQYF.

The CDR3 reads CAIRDTGQGYGYTF. As DNA, the CDR3 is TGTGCCATCAGGGATACGGGACAGGGATATGGCTACACCTTC. The V and J genes are TRBV10-3 and TRBJ1-2, with 9 nucleotides matching TRBD1. Per germline, CDR1 ENHRY and CDR2 SYGVKD. V trimming: 6 bases; J trimming: 5 bases; junction bases outside the gene matches: 7. The CDR3 is 14 amino acids.

The V gene is TRBV30, the J gene TRBJ1-1; D unresolved. Between the trimmed V and J ends, which lost 5 bases and 4 bases, there was a span of 23 bases. This CDR3 has 16 residues. CDR1 and CDR2 (germline): GTSNPN, SVGIG (reference sequence). This chain's CDR3 is CAWGGPSSGWSTEAFF. The CDR3 nucleotides are TGTGCCTGGGGAGGGCCGAGCTCCGGGTGGTCCACTGAAGCTTTCTTT. Using reference TRBV30 and TRBJ1-1 for the parts outside the CDR3, the full variable domain is SQTIHQWPATLVQPVGSPLSLECTVEGTSNPNLYWYRQAAGRGLQLLFYSVGIGQISSEVPQNLSASRPQDRQFILSSKKLLLSDSGFYLCAWGGPSSGWSTEAFFGQGTRLTVV.

This chain joins TRBV9 and TRBJ1-2; tentative D call: TRBD1 (6 bases). V was clipped by 3 bases and J by 4 bases, with 7 bases between them. The germline CDR1 and CDR2 sequences are SGDLS and YYNGEE. There are 12 residues in the CDR3. The CDR3 DNA reads as TGTGCCAGCAGCGGGGACACCTATGGCTACACCTTC. As protein: CASSGDTYGYTF.

This rearrangement joins TRBV19 to TRBJ2-7, with 9 bases lining up with TRBD2. Germline lookup yields CDR1 LNHDA and CDR2 SQIVND (reference sequence). This CDR3 is 14 amino acids long. Germline trimming cut 3 bases from V and 7 bases from J; bases unmatched to any gene: 7. For the CDR3, the DNA is TGTGCCAGTAGTATCGTCGGACTAGCGAGTGAGCAGTACTTC. It is translated as CASSIVGLASEQYF. The full variable domain, completed using reference TRBV19 and TRBJ2-7, is DGGITQSPKYLFRKEGQNVTLSCEQNLNHDAMYWYRQDPGQGLRLIYYSQIVNDFQKGDIAEGYSVSREKKESFPLTVTSAQKNPTAFYLCASSIVGLASEQYFGPGTRLTVT.

This sequence joins TRBV28 and TRBJ1-2; D might be TRBD1 (6 bases). V was pared by 4 bases and J by 5 bases, with 8 bases between. CDR3 length equals 12 residues. Germline loops: CDR1 MDHEN, CDR2 SYDVKM. CDR3 DNA sequence: TGTGCCAGCAGTTGGACAGAGTATGGCTACACCTTC. Protein product: CASSWTEYGYTF.

V is TRBV9 and J is TRBJ2-1; tentatively, D is TRBD2 (6 bases). The CDR3 extends over 16 amino acids. The V and J ends lost 4 bases and 0 bases respectively, with 14 bases between them. From germline, CDR1 is SGDLS and CDR2 YYNGEE. CDR3 DNA sequence: TGTGCCAGCAGCCGGGACTGGCTAAGCTCCTACAATGAGCAGTTCTTC. Translated, it gives CASSRDWLSSYNEQFF.

This clone appeared a single time. CDR3 amino acids: CASSALTLDEQYF. In DNA form, the CDR3 reads TGTGCCAGCAGCGCCCTAACCCTGGACGAGCAGTACTTC. The chain employs TRBV9 and TRBJ2-7; unclear D gene. CDR1 is SGDLS and CDR2 is YYNGEE in the germline V gene. The length of the CDR3 is 13 residues. The V end was cut by 3 bases, the J end by 5 bases, with 12 bases between.

V usage is TRBV7-9 and J usage is TRBJ2-2; 10 bases agree with TRBD2. CDR3 length: 19 residues. Germline V gene data show CDR1 as SEHNR and CDR2 as FQNEAQ (reference sequence). V trimming: 0 bases; J trimming: 4 bases; junction bases outside the gene matches: 11. The CDR3: CASSLALASGSGSTGELFF. The DNA for the CDR3 is TGTGCCAGCAGCTTAGCCTTAGCTAGCGGGAGCGGTAGCACCGGGGAGCTGTTTTTT. Drawing the rest from reference TRBV7-9 and TRBJ2-2, the complete variable domain is DTGVSQNPRHKITKRGQNVTFRCDPISEHNRLYWYRQTLGQGPEFLTYFQNEAQLEKSRLLSDRFSAERPKGSFSTLEIQRTEQGDSAMYLCASSLALASGSGSTGELFFGEGSRLTVL.

The rearrangement links TRBV28 to TRBJ1-5; D unclear. CDR1 and CDR2 from the germline V gene are MDHEN and SYDVKM. Trimming left V 6 bases short and J 5 bases short, with 14 bases between. This CDR3 is built from 14 residues. CDR3 DNA sequence: TGTGCCAGCAGGCCCCTCGGCAGATATCAGCCCCAGCATTTT. Translated, it gives CASRPLGRYQPQHF. Supplemented by reference TRBV28 and TRBJ1-5, the full variable domain reads DVKVTQSSRYLVKRTGEKVFLECVQDMDHENMFWYRQDPGLGLRLIYFSYDVKMKEKGDIPEGYSVSREKKERFSLILESASTNQTSMYLCASRPLGRYQPQHFGDGTRLSIL.

The chain employs TRBV28 and TRBJ2-7; maybe TRBD1 (5 bases). Trimming removed 4 bases from V and 2 bases from J, with 9 bases in between. CDR1 and CDR2 from the germline V gene are MDHEN and SYDVKM. The length of the CDR3 is 13 residues. The CDR3 protein is CASSSRATYEQYF. CDR3 DNA sequence: TGTGCCAGCAGTTCCAGGGCGACCTACGAGCAGTACTTC.

The chain has TRBV6-5 and TRBJ2-7, with TRBD1 as a possible D gene (5 bases). Germline values: CDR1 MNHEY, CDR2 SVGAGI. The V end lost 4 bases, the J end lost 2 bases, and 18 bases lay between the germline ends. This CDR3 comprises 16 residues. For the CDR3, the DNA is TGTGCCAGCAGTTTAGGCACCCCAGGGTGGGCCTACGAGCAGTACTTC. As protein: CASSLGTPGWAYEQYF.

V is TRBV28 and J is TRBJ2-5, with D possibly matching TRBD1 (6 bases). V was trimmed by 9 bases and J by 5 bases, leaving 19 bases between them. This CDR3 comprises 14 residues. Germline assignment: CDR1 MDHEN and CDR2 SYDVKM. The CDR3 bases are TGTGCCAGTCAGAACGACAGGAGGCCCGAGACCCAGTACTTC. Residues: CASQNDRRPETQYF.

The chain recombines TRBV9 with TRBJ2-7; the D is unclear. Between the trimmed V and J ends, which lost 0 bases and 2 bases, there was a span of 9 bases. Germline-derived CDR1 and CDR2 are SGDLS and YYNGEE. CDR3 size: 14 residues. CDR3 loop: CASSVGVEAYEQYF. The CDR3 region has the DNA TGTGCCAGCAGCGTAGGGGTAGAAGCCTACGAGCAGTACTTC.

This chain connects TRBV6-5 to TRBJ2-2, with D possibly matching TRBD1 (6 bases). The V and J ends lost 7 bases and 0 bases respectively, with 9 bases between them. The CDR3 extends over 14 amino acids. The germline CDR1 and CDR2 sequences are MNHEY and SVGAGI. The CDR3 region is CASTRGSNTGELFF. CDR3 bases: TGTGCCAGCACCAGGGGATCGAACACCGGGGAGCTGTTTTTT.

The chain recombines TRBV7-2 with TRBJ2-2; 7 bases match TRBD1. Germline V gives CDR1 SGHTA, CDR2 FQGNSA. J gave up 4 bases and V 3 bases, and 2 bases lay outside the gene matches. The length of the CDR3 is 14 residues. CDR3 coding DNA: TGTGCCAGCAGCTTTCCAGGGGGCACCGGGGAGCTGTTTTTT. Its protein is CASSFPGGTGELFF.

This sequence joins TRBV28 and TRBJ2-7; D call uncertain. The CDR3 totals 14 residues. Germline CDR1 reads MDHEN; CDR2 reads SYDVKM. Trimming took off 4 bases at V and 3 bases at J, with 13 bases between the two ends. This chain's CDR3 is CASSSPEVFYEQYF. In DNA form, the CDR3 reads TGTGCCAGCAGTTCCCCCGAGGTGTTCTACGAGCAGTACTTC.

J is TRBJ2-3 and V is TRBV7-9; either TRBD1 or TRBD2 may fit D (6 bases each). The germline V gene has CDR1 SEHNR and CDR2 FQNEAQ (reference sequence). V lost 7 bases, J lost 0 bases, and 17 bases lay in between. This CDR3 has 16 amino acids. The CDR3 DNA reads as TGTGCCAGCATTGGCGGGACATTAACTAGCACAGATACGCAGTATTTT. The encoded protein is CASIGGTLTSTDTQYF.

The rearrangement uses TRBV5-1 and TRBJ2-5; TRBD1 or TRBD2 may be the D gene (5 bases each). Per the germline V gene, CDR1 is SGHRS and CDR2 is YFSETQ. The V end was cut by 0 bases, the J end by 5 bases, with 20 bases between. The CDR3 sequence is 17 residues long. The CDR3, as DNA: TGCGCCAGCAGCTTGGAGGTGTTTCGGGGACGCTGGGAGACCCAGTACTTC. It specifies CASSLEVFRGRWETQYF. The full variable domain, its missing parts supplied by reference TRBV5-1 and TRBJ2-5, is KAGVTQTPRYLIKTRGQQVTLSCSPISGHRSVSWYQQTPGQGLQFLFEYFSETQRNKGNFPGRFSGRQFSNSRSEMNVSTLELGDSALYLCASSLEVFRGRWETQYFGPGTRLLVL.

V is TRBV29-1 and J is TRBJ1-4; TRBD1 matches at 7 bases. CDR3 size: 13 residues. Trimming took 5 bases from V and 8 from J; bases not matched to a gene: 8. Looked up from germline, CDR1 is SQVTM and CDR2 is ANQGSEA. The CDR3 reads CSVLGGAGEKLFF. The DNA of the CDR3 is TGCAGCGTTCTAGGGGGCGCGGGGGAAAAACTGTTTTTT.

The chain recombines TRBV28 with TRBJ1-3; possible D gene TRBD1, 5 bases. The V end lost 0 bases, the J end lost 0 bases, and 9 bases lay between the germline ends. The length of the CDR3 is 16 residues. Looked up from germline, CDR1 is MDHEN and CDR2 is SYDVKM. CDR3 nucleotide sequence: TGTGCCAGCAGTTTATGGGGGGAGCGCTCTGGAAACACCATATATTTT. Translated: CASSLWGERSGNTIYF.

The chain recombines TRBV5-6 with TRBJ2-5; 9 nucleotides agree with TRBD2. The germline V gene has CDR1 SGHDT and CDR2 YYEEEE. Trimming took 1 base from V and 5 from J; bases not matched to a gene: 9. This CDR3 is 16 amino acids long. DNA of the CDR3: TGTGCCAGCAGCTTGAAGACTAGCGGAGCTCGGGAGACCCAGTACTTC. It is translated as CASSLKTSGARETQYF.

J is TRBJ2-5 and V is TRBV2; D possibly corresponds to TRBD2 (7 bases). The length of the CDR3 is 16 residues. V lost 6 bases and J 0 bases, leaving 17 bases between the germline ends. The germline gives CDR1 SNHLY, CDR2 FYNNEI. The CDR3 coding sequence is TGTGCCAGCAGAGTTCAGGGGCGGGGGTACCAAGAGACCCAGTACTTC. Translating gives CASRVQGRGYQETQYF.

This clone was detected only a few times. The genes are TRBV2 and TRBJ1-1, with D hard to call. V lost 11 bases and J lost 7, with 17 bases in between. CDR3 length equals 12 residues. Germline V gives CDR1 SNHLY, CDR2 FYNNEI. The CDR3 coding sequence is TGTGCCGGAAGGGAGGGAGTCCTTGAAGCTTTCTTT. This encodes CAGREGVLEAFF.

This clone was seen a single time. The chain combines TRBV4-1 with TRBJ2-7; no definite D call. The CDR3 sequence is 16 residues long. Germline V gene data show CDR1 as MGHRA and CDR2 as YSYEKL. Trimming stripped 1 base from V and 2 bases from J, with 15 bases between. Here the CDR3 reads CASSQGPPGLAYEQYF. The CDR3 nucleotides read TGCGCCAGCAGCCAAGGACCACCTGGTCTGGCCTACGAGCAGTACTTC.

V is TRBV7-2 and J is TRBJ2-7; D possibly uses TRBD1 or TRBD2 (6 bases each). The V gene lost 3 bases and the J gene lost 0 bases, with 15 bases spanning the gap. Germline assignment: CDR1 SGHTA and CDR2 FQGNSA. The CDR3 is made up of 16 amino acids. For the CDR3, the DNA is TGTGCCAGCAGCTTTTTCGGGGGCTATAGCTCCTACGAGCAGTACTTC. Translated: CASSFFGGYSSYEQYF.